This T cell receptor (beta chain) was obtained from a study of early T cells in non-severe SARS-CoV-2 infection. Regarding the study as a whole: Reliance on VDJdb matching favored anti-spike CD8 responses; private and CD4 specificities were missed.

The germline gives CDR1 SGHAT, CDR2 FQNNGV. This CDR3 region has 14 residues. Between the trimmed V and J ends, which lost 5 bases and 1 base, there was a span of 12 bases. This clonotype was recorded a few times. What it binds is not known. cDNA molecules, individually, were tagged with unique molecular identifiers. A single record per CDR3 protein comes from TCRdb applying MiXCR to the 5' RACE reads. The sample includes roughly 80,000 distinct CDR3 sequences, 11% of them seen just once. V and J are TRBV11-2 and TRBJ2-7, with D possibly being TRBD2 (5 bases). This receptor was taken from an adult who was a healthcare worker with PCR-confirmed SARS-CoV-2 infection or an uninfected control (not recorded which). Sequencing used whole blood, obtained at baseline. The DNA of the CDR3 is TGTGCCAGCAGCCATAGGAGGCAGTCCTACGAGCAGTACTTC. It yields the protein CASSHRRQSYEQYF. The entire variable domain, with the rest obtained from reference TRBV11-2 and TRBJ2-7, is as follows: EAGVAQSPRYKIIEKRQSVAFWCNPISGHATLYWYQQILGQGPKLLIQFQNNGVVDDSQLPKDRFSAERLKGVDSTLKIQPAKLEDSAVYLCASSHRRQSYEQYFGPGTRLTVT.